This T cell receptor beta chain was recorded in a study of OX40 agonist ivuxolimab in advanced cancers. The data were produced by immunoSEQ multiplex PCR, yet TCRdb's version contains in-frame clones alone and is incomplete. The sample shows 58,000 or so clones, 75% to 90% of them seen only once. V gave up 3 bases and J gave up 0 bases, with 14 bases separating them. Germline V gene data show CDR1 as SGHTA and CDR2 as FQGTGA. The CDR3 is 17 residues long. The TCR was taken from an adult with an advanced solid tumor such as melanoma, head and neck, liver or kidney cancer. Sequenced material: CD4+ or CD8+ T cells sorted from blood, taken in a trial of the OX40 agonist ivuxolimab. The rearrangement uses TRBV7-3 and TRBJ2-2, with D hard to call. This CDR3 reads CASSLSQGRANTGELFF. The CDR3 coding sequence is TGTGCCAGCAGCTTGTCGCAAGGTCGAGCGAACACCGGGGAGCTGTTTTTT. Looking up the rest from reference TRBV7-3 and TRBJ2-2 gives the full variable domain: GAGVSQTPSNKVTEKGKYVELRCDPISGHTALYWYRQSLGQGPEFLIYFQGTGAADDSGLPNDRFFAVRPEGSVSTLKIQRTERGDSAVYLCASSLSQGRANTGELFFGEGSRLTVL.